The source of this T cell receptor (beta chain) is a study of blood T cell repertoires in COVID-19. About the study: Sites in the United States, Italy and Spain provided acute and convalescent COVID-19 samples. Sample material is recorded as cDNA or gDNA derived from T cells, B-cell-depleted T cells, or PBMCs.

The V gene's germline CDR1 is MNHEY and CDR2 SVGAGI. The CDR3 loop spans 16 amino acids. The trim removed 3 bases at V and 1 base at J, leaving 6 bases unmatched. TCRdb keeps only in-frame clones here, not all; method: immunoSEQ multiplex PCR. This table has tens of thousands of clones, roughly 86% appearing once. Sample: peripheral blood. The receptor was isolated from a human donor in a cohort sampled during active COVID-19. The chain couples TRBV6-5 to TRBJ1-3; the match to TRBD1 covers 7 bases. The CDR3 spells CASSYSEGASGNTIYF. CDR3 coding DNA: TGTGCCAGCAGTTATTCGGAGGGGGCGTCTGGAAACACCATATATTTT.